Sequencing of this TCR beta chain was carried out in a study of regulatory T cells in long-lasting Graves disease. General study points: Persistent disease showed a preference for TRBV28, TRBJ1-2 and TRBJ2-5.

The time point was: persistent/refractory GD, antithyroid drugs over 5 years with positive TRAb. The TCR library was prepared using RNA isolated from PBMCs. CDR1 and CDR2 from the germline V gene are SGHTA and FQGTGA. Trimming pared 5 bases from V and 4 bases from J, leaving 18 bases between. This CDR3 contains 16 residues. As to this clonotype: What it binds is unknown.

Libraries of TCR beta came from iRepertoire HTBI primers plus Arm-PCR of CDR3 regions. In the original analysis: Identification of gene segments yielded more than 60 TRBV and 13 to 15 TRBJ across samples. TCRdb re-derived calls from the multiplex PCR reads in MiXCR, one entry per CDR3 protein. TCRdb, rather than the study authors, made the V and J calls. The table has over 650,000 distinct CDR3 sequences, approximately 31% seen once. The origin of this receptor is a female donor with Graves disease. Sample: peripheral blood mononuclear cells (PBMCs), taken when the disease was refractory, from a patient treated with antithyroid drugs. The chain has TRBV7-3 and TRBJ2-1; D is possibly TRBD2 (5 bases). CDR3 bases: TGTGCCAGCAGCCTAAGCCCCTTCCGCGGGTACAATGAGCAGTTCTTC. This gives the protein CASSLSPFRGYNEQFF.